Presented here are 31 T cell receptor beta chains from one specimen sequenced in a study of blood T cell repertoires in COVID-19. Assay used: immunoSEQ multiplex PCR; TCRdb lists only in-frame clones, some missing. Among over 350,000 clones listed, roughly 90% were seen once. Sequenced sample: PBMCs or T cells enriched from blood (not recorded which). The receptors come from a woman aged 30 to 39 with acute COVID-19.

The rearrangement links TRBV30 to TRBJ1-5; D not resolved. The CDR3 loop spans 17 amino acids. Germline V lookup: CDR1 GTSNPN, CDR2 SVGIG (reference sequence). V lost 0 bases, J lost 1 base, and 16 bases lay in between. CDR3 sequence: CAWSVILKENSNQPQHF. The CDR3 DNA reads TGTGCCTGGAGTGTCATACTGAAAGAGAACAGCAATCAGCCCCAGCATTTT.

This sequence joins TRBV7-3 and TRBJ2-5, with D tentatively TRBD2 (6 bases). Germline V CDR1 and CDR2: SGHTA, FQGTGA. V was trimmed by 3 bases and J by 5 bases, leaving 10 bases between them. CDR3 length: 13 residues. CDR3 bases: TGTGCCAGCAGCTTGGAGGGCCAGGAGACCCAGTACTTC. Protein sequence: CASSLEGQETQYF.

This clone was counted only a few times. The V call is TRBV19, the J call TRBJ1-1; no definite D call. CDR1 and CDR2 (germline): LNHDA, SQIVND (reference sequence). This CDR3 has 13 amino acids. V was clipped by 3 bases and J by 7 bases, with 12 bases between them. The CDR3 sequence is CASSMGRGDEAFF. CDR3 nucleotide sequence: TGTGCCAGTAGTATGGGTAGAGGAGATGAAGCTTTCTTT.

The gene calls are TRBV14 and TRBJ1-1; D may be TRBD1 (5 bases). This CDR3 contains 15 residues. Germline CDR1 and CDR2: SGHDN and FVKESK. The V and J ends lost 4 bases and 1 base respectively, with 13 bases between them. The CDR3 loop is CASSLRGIGNTEAFF. The DNA for the CDR3 is TGTGCCAGCAGCCTAAGGGGCATCGGGAACACTGAAGCTTTCTTT.

The chain employs TRBV7-3 and TRBJ2-1, with 11 bases aligning to TRBD1. Trimming removed 5 bases from V and 9 bases from J; junction bases left unmatched: 6. This CDR3 region has 14 residues. Germline assignment: CDR1 SGHTA and CDR2 FQGTGA. The DNA for the CDR3 is TGTGCCAGCAGCCCCGGGACAGGGGGGAGTGAGCAGTTCTTC. It encodes CASSPGTGGSEQFF.

The chain links TRBV13 to TRBJ1-1; D uncertain. This CDR3 contains 16 residues. Germline CDR1 is PRHDT and CDR2 is FYEKMQ (reference sequence). V was shortened by 5 bases and J by 0 bases, with 16 bases between the two germline ends. The CDR3 reads CASSLPVLALNTEAFF. The DNA for the CDR3 is TGTGCCAGCAGCCTCCCCGTGTTGGCCCTGAACACTGAAGCTTTCTTT.

This clone was picked up one time. This rearrangement joins TRBV7-9 to TRBJ2-3; TRBD2 is a possible D gene (6 bases). With 4 bases removed from V and 4 bases from J, the gap between germline ends came to 21 bases. CDR3 size: 17 residues. Germline CDR1 and CDR2: SEHNR and FQNEAQ (reference sequence). CDR3 loop: CASSSLTSRVQADTQYF. The CDR3 DNA reads TGTGCCAGCAGCTCCTTAACTAGCAGGGTTCAGGCAGATACGCAGTATTTT.

About this clone itself: This sample includes further DNA sequences coding for the same CDR3. This chain connects TRBV5-1 to TRBJ2-7; 11 bases align to TRBD1. With V trimmed by 4 bases and J by 2 bases, 2 bases remained unmatched. This CDR3 comprises 14 residues. Germline assignment: CDR1 SGHRS and CDR2 YFSETQ. The CDR3 is CASSLGQGAYEQYF. CDR3 DNA: TGCGCCAGCAGCCTGGGACAGGGGGCCTACGAGCAGTACTTC.

This clone was recorded only once. The V call is TRBV6-2 or TRBV6-3, the J call TRBJ2-1; 8 nucleotides line up with TRBD1. Trimming took 3 bases from V and 7 from J; bases not matched to a gene: 5. CDR3 length equals 14 residues. In germline, CDR1 is MNHEY, CDR2 SVGEGT. The CDR3: CASSYRTGTNEQFF. In DNA, the CDR3 is TGTGCCAGCAGTTATCGGACAGGGACGAATGAGCAGTTCTTC.

V gene TRBV7-9 combines with J gene TRBJ2-2; the match to TRBD1 covers 9 bases. The CDR3 runs 15 residues. Germline CDR1 SEHNR, CDR2 FQNEAQ (reference sequence). With V trimmed by 5 bases and J by 4 bases, 5 bases remained unmatched. CDR3 protein: CASSPGQGITGELFF. Written as DNA, the CDR3 is TGTGCCAGCAGCCCCGGACAGGGGATCACCGGGGAGCTGTTTTTT.

This clone has just one count. This chain connects TRBV29-1 to TRBJ2-2; tentatively, D is TRBD1 (6 bases). Per the germline V gene, CDR1 is SQVTM and CDR2 is ANQGSEA. This CDR3 has 12 residues. V lost 4 bases, J lost 6 bases, and 9 bases lay in between. The CDR3 loop is CSVAGGAGELFF. CDR3 DNA sequence: TGCAGCGTTGCTGGGGGCGCCGGGGAGCTGTTTTTT.

This chain connects TRBV6-5 to TRBJ1-5; a weak D match, TRBD1 (6 bases). This CDR3 comprises 13 residues. CDR1 MNHEY and CDR2 SVGAGI come from the germline V gene. Trimming removed 7 bases from V and 4 bases from J, with 11 bases in between. CDR3 nucleotides: TGTGCCAGCACAGAAAGGGGGAATCAGCCCCAGCATTTT. Translated: CASTERGNQPQHF.

In this sample, this clone turned up a few times. The CDR3 DNA sequence: TGTGCCTCTGTGAGGGGAGGAGTTGATGAAGCTTTCTTT. Translation: CASVRGGVDEAFF. The V call is TRBV30, the J call TRBJ1-1; weak D call: TRBD1 (5 bases). The germline V gene encodes CDR1 GTSNPN and CDR2 SVGIG (reference sequence). This CDR3 has 13 residues. Trimming removed 7 bases from V and 7 bases from J, with 19 bases in between. The full variable domain, its missing parts supplied by reference TRBV30 and TRBJ1-1, is SQTIHQWPATLVQPVGSPLSLECTVEGTSNPNLYWYRQAAGRGLQLLFYSVGIGQISSEVPQNLSASRPQDRQFILSSKKLLLSDSGFYLCASVRGGVDEAFFGQGTRLTVV.

V usage is TRBV6-4 and J usage is TRBJ2-1, with TRBD2 matching over 12 bases. Germline CDR1 is MRHNA and CDR2 is SNTAGT. Trimming removed 4 bases from V and 6 bases from J; junction bases left unmatched: 10. This CDR3 has 17 amino acids. The CDR3: CASSVFGLAGGRNEQFF. Here the CDR3 DNA reads TGTGCCAGCAGTGTCTTCGGGCTAGCGGGGGGGCGCAATGAGCAGTTCTTC.

V usage is TRBV18 and J usage is TRBJ1-2, with TRBD1 matching 8 bases. The germline gives CDR1 KGHSH, CDR2 LQKENI. The CDR3 extends over 12 amino acids. V trimming: 4 bases; J trimming: 8 bases; junction bases outside the gene matches: 3. The CDR3 sequence is CASSLQGEGYTF. CDR3 DNA sequence: TGTGCCAGCTCACTACAGGGGGAAGGCTACACCTTC.

CDR3 sequence: CAWRARNTEAFF. The DNA for the CDR3 is TGTGCCTGGAGGGCCCGGAACACTGAAGCTTTCTTT. The rearrangement links TRBV30 to TRBJ1-1; D remains unclear. The V gene lost 3 bases and the J gene lost 1 base, with 6 bases spanning the gap. This CDR3 contains 12 residues. CDR1 and CDR2 from the germline V gene are GTSNPN and SVGIG (reference sequence).

The chain recombines TRBV15 with TRBJ1-2; D is unclear. This CDR3 contains 15 residues. CDR1 is LNHNV and CDR2 is YYDKDF in the germline V gene (reference sequence). Trimming took off 0 bases at V and 5 bases at J, with 13 bases between the two ends. This CDR3 is CATSRDYPGGYGYTF. The CDR3 DNA is TGTGCCACCAGCAGAGATTACCCAGGAGGGTATGGCTACACCTTC. The full variable domain, completed using reference TRBV15 and TRBJ1-2, is DAMVIQNPRYQVTQFGKPVTLSCSQTLNHNVMYWYQQKSSQAPKLLFHYYDKDFNNEADTPDNFQSRRPNTSFCFLDIRSPGLGDTAMYLCATSRDYPGGYGYTFGSGTRLTVV.

The chain employs TRBV30 and TRBJ1-2; weak D call: TRBD1 (6 bases). The CDR3 is 15 amino acids. Germline values: CDR1 GTSNPN, CDR2 SVGIG (reference sequence). V dropped 3 bases and J dropped 4 bases, with 18 bases sitting between them. In DNA form, the CDR3 reads TGTGCCTGGAGCCCGAACCCGGGGGGCAGCTATGGCTACACCTTC. Its protein is CAWSPNPGGSYGYTF.

V and J are TRBV10-3 and TRBJ1-6; D gene uncertain. CDR3 length: 11 residues. V was pared by 3 bases and J by 14 bases, with 8 bases between. Germline V gene lookup returns CDR1 ENHRY and CDR2 SYGVKD. The chain's CDR3 is CAISDLRALHF. The CDR3 nucleotides are TGTGCCATCAGTGATCTGCGTGCCCTCCACTTT.

This chain links TRBV9 with TRBJ1-3, with a weak D call TRBD1 (5 bases). The CDR3 consists of 17 residues. The germline V and J ends were trimmed by 0 bases and 0 bases, with 13 bases remaining between them. The V gene's germline CDR1 is SGDLS and CDR2 YYNGEE. The CDR3 is CASSVGGDAYSGNTIYF. DNA of the CDR3: TGTGCCAGCAGCGTAGGCGGGGACGCCTACTCTGGAAACACCATATATTTT.

This chain uses TRBV24-1 with TRBJ1-1; perhaps TRBD1 as D (6 bases). Germline V lookup: CDR1 KGHDR, CDR2 SFDVKD. This CDR3 spans 16 amino acids. V lost 2 bases, J lost 5 bases, and 17 bases lay in between. CDR3 in amino acids: CATSDSRTGLRTEAFF. The CDR3 coding sequence is TGTGCCACCAGTGATTCGAGAACAGGGTTAAGGACTGAAGCTTTCTTT.

The V gene is TRBV24-1, the J gene TRBJ2-2; weak D call: TRBD1 (6 bases). V was cut by 4 bases and J by 6 bases, with 11 bases left in between. CDR1 is KGHDR, CDR2 SFDVKD, per germline. The CDR3 length is 14 residues. In nucleotides, the CDR3 is TGTGCCACCAGTGACCCAAGGACAGCCGGGGAGCTGTTTTTT. Translation gives CATSDPRTAGELFF.

The rearrangement uses TRBV10-2 and TRBJ1-1; D gene unclear. CDR1 and CDR2 (germline): WSHSY, SAAADI. The CDR3 loop spans 15 amino acids. Trimming took 0 bases from V and 2 from J, leaving 10 bases between them. The CDR3 DNA is TGCGCCAGCAGTGAGTCAGACGGCGGAAACACTGAAGCTTTCTTT. It translates to CASSESDGGNTEAFF.

This chain links TRBV5-1 with TRBJ1-2; 8 nucleotides match TRBD1. V lost 4 bases, J lost 3 bases, and 2 bases stayed unmatched. The CDR3 sequence is 13 residues long. Germline CDR1 SGHRS, CDR2 YFSETQ. The CDR3 region is CASSEDRDYGYTF. The DNA for the CDR3 is TGCGCCAGCAGCGAGGACAGGGACTATGGCTACACCTTC.

The chain is built from TRBV28 and TRBJ2-7, with 10 bases that match TRBD2. The trim removed 5 bases at V and 5 bases at J, leaving 9 bases unmatched. The germline CDR1 and CDR2 sequences are MDHEN and SYDVKM. The CDR3 has 15 residues. CDR3 DNA sequence: TGTGCCAGCAGTCTCGCGACAGCGGGGGGGAACGAGCAGTACTTC. It is translated as CASSLATAGGNEQYF.

The genes are TRBV7-9 and TRBJ1-2, with D possibly being TRBD1 (6 bases). The CDR3 spans 15 residues. Trimming took off 0 bases at V and 4 bases at J, with 12 bases between the two ends. Germline V gene sequence: CDR1 SEHNR, CDR2 FQNEAQ (reference sequence). The CDR3 DNA sequence: TGTGCCAGCAGCTTAGCCACAGGGACGGCCTATGGCTACACCTTC. Amino acid sequence: CASSLATGTAYGYTF. The variable domain in full, completed from reference TRBV7-9 and TRBJ1-2, reads DTGVSQNPRHKITKRGQNVTFRCDPISEHNRLYWYRQTLGQGPEFLTYFQNEAQLEKSRLLSDRFSAERPKGSFSTLEIQRTEQGDSAMYLCASSLATGTAYGYTFGSGTRLTVV.

This rearrangement joins TRBV24-1 to TRBJ2-7, with no clear D. CDR1 and CDR2 from the germline V gene are KGHDR and SFDVKD. V lost 4 bases and J 1 base, leaving 10 bases between the germline ends. The CDR3 runs 14 residues. The CDR3 reads CATSDPSESYEQYF. CDR3 DNA sequence: TGTGCCACCAGTGACCCGAGTGAATCCTACGAGCAGTACTTC.

The V gene is TRBV18, the J gene TRBJ2-1; D unresolved. The CDR3 is 11 residues long. CDR1 is KGHSH, CDR2 LQKENI, per germline. Between the trimmed V and J ends, which lost 8 bases and 4 bases, there was a span of 6 bases. The CDR3 DNA is TGTGCCAGCACCAGTTACAATGAGCAGTTCTTC. Translating it yields CASTSYNEQFF.

This clone is a singleton in its sample. The chain uses TRBV6-6 and TRBJ1-2; the match to TRBD1 covers 8 bases. The CDR3 runs to 15 residues. Looked up from germline, CDR1 is MNHNY and CDR2 is SVGAGI (reference sequence). V was clipped by 1 base and J by 6 bases; unmatched bases: 7. The CDR3 sequence is CASSYLTGETHGYTF. The CDR3 DNA follows: TGTGCCAGCAGTTACTTGACAGGGGAGACCCATGGCTACACCTTC.

The rearrangement links TRBV5-1 to TRBJ2-3; D gene ambiguous. CDR1 and CDR2 from the germline V gene are SGHRS and YFSETQ. The CDR3 sequence is 15 residues long. Trimming pared 0 bases from V and 2 bases from J, leaving 10 bases between. As DNA, the CDR3 is TGCGCCAGCAGCTTGGACAATTTATCCACAGATACGCAGTATTTT. It encodes CASSLDNLSTDTQYF.

The chain uses TRBV14 and TRBJ2-7; maybe TRBD2 (5 bases). The V gene lost 0 bases and the J gene lost 0 bases, with 12 bases spanning the gap. This CDR3 contains 16 residues. Germline assignment: CDR1 SGHDN and CDR2 FVKESK. CDR3 loop: CASSQDIGVSSYEQYF. Here the CDR3 DNA reads TGTGCCAGCAGCCAAGATATCGGGGTGAGCTCCTACGAGCAGTACTTC.